This record looks at one TCR beta chain sequence and its context. The data are from a study of blood T cell repertoires in COVID-19. Some clones are missing from TCRdb's copy, which holds only in-frame ones; the method was immunoSEQ multiplex PCR. This table has 35,000 to 45,000 clones, 92% appearing once. The source material was peripheral blood. The sequence was obtained from a man aged 50 to 60 with active COVID-19.

The CDR3 loop reads CASSPEGLAHNEQFF. As DNA, the CDR3 is TGCGCCAGCAGCCCGGAGGGACTAGCGCACAATGAGCAGTTCTTC. J is TRBJ2-1 and V is TRBV5-1, with 10 positions matching TRBD2. There are 15 residues in the CDR3. In germline, CDR1 is SGHRS, CDR2 YFSETQ. Germline trimming cut 4 bases from V and 5 bases from J; bases unmatched to any gene: 6.